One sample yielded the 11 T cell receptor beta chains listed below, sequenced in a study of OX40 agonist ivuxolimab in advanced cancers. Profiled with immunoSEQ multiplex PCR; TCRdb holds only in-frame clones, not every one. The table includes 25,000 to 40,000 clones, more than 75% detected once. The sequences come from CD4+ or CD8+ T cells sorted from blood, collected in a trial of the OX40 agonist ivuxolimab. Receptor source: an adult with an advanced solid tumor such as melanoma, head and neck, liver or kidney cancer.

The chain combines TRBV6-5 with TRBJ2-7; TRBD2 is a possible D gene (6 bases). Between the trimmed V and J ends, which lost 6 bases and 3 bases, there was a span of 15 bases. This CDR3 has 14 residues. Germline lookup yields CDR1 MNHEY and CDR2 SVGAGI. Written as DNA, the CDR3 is TGTGCCAGCAGCCCGGAGGGGACGGGCTACGAGCAGTACTTC. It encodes CASSPEGTGYEQYF.

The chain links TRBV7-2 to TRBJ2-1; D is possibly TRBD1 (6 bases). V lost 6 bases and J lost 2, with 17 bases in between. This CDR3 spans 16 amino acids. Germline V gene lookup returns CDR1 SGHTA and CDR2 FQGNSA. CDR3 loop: CASSSGTTGPYNEQFF. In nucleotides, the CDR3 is TGTGCCAGCAGTTCAGGAACGACAGGACCCTACAATGAGCAGTTCTTC.

Here the CDR3 DNA reads TGTGCCAGCAGCTTGCCCCGAGGGACACACGACTACGAGCAGTACTTC. Its translation: CASSLPRGTHDYEQYF. V is TRBV7-6 and J is TRBJ2-7, with D perhaps matching TRBD1 (6 bases). This CDR3 has 16 residues. V lost 3 bases to trimming and J lost 3 bases, with 18 bases between them. The germline V gene encodes CDR1 SGHVS and CDR2 FNYEAQ. Variable domain in full (rest from reference TRBV7-6 and TRBJ2-7): GAGVSQSPRYKVTKRGQDVALRCDPISGHVSLYWYRQALGQGPEFLTYFNYEAQQDKSGLPNDRFSAERPEGSISTLTIQRTEQRDSAMYRCASSLPRGTHDYEQYFGPGTRLTVT.

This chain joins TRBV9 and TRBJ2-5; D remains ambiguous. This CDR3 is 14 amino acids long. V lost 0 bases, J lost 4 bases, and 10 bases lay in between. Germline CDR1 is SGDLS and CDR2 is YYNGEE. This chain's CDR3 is CASSVGPLGETQYF. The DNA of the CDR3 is TGTGCCAGCAGCGTAGGTCCACTCGGAGAGACCCAGTACTTC.

CDR3 DNA sequence: TGTGCCAGTAGAAGACTAGCGGGGGGGACAACCTTGGGCAATGAGCAGTTCTTC. Its translation: CASRRLAGGTTLGNEQFF. The V and J genes are TRBV19 and TRBJ2-1; 14 bases are shared with TRBD2. CDR1 is LNHDA, CDR2 SQIVND, per germline (reference sequence). CDR3 length: 18 residues. V was pared by 6 bases and J by 6 bases, with 13 bases of the junction left unmatched.

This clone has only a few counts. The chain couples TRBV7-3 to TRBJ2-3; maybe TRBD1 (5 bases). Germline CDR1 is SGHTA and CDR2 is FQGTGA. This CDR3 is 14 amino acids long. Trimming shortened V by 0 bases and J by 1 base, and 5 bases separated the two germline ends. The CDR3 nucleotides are TGTGCCAGCAGCTTAACAGGGGGCACAGATACGCAGTATTTT. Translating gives CASSLTGGTDTQYF.

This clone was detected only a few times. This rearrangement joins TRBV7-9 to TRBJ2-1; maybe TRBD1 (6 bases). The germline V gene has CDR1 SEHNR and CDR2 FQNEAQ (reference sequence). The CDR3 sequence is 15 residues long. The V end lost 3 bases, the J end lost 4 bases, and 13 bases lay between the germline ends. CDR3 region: CASSLVRGVYNEQFF. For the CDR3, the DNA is TGTGCCAGCAGCTTGGTCAGGGGCGTGTACAATGAGCAGTTCTTC.

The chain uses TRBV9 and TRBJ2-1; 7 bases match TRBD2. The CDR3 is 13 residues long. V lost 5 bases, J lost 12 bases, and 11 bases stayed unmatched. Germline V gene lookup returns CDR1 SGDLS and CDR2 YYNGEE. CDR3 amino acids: CASSGPGERGQFF. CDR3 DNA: TGTGCCAGCAGTGGACCTGGGGAGCGGGGGCAGTTCTTC. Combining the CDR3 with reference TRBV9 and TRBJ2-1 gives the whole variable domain DSGVTQTPKHLITATGQRVTLRCSPRSGDLSVYWYQQSLDQGLQFLIQYYNGEERAKGNILERFSAQQFPDLHSELNLSSLELGDSALYFCASSGPGERGQFFGPGTRLTVL.

The CDR3 DNA sequence: TGTGCCAGCAGTGACCGGGGCTCTGGGGCCAACGTCCTGACTTTC. It yields the protein CASSDRGSGANVLTF. The chain is built from TRBV6-1 and TRBJ2-6; D perhaps matches TRBD2 (5 bases). V lost 3 bases, J lost 0 bases, and 6 bases lay in between. Germline V lookup: CDR1 MNHNS, CDR2 SASEGT. The CDR3 is 15 amino acids.

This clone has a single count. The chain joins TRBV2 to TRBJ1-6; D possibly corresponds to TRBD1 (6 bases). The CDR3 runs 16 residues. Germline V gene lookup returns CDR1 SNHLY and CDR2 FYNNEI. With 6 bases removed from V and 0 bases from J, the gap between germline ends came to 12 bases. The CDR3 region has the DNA TGTGCCAGCAGCCGGACAGTCTCCTCCTATAATTCACCCCTCCACTTT. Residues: CASSRTVSSYNSPLHF.

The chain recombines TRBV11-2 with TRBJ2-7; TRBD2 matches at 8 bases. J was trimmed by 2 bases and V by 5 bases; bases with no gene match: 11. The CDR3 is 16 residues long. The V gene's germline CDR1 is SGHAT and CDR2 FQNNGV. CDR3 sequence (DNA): TGTGCCAGCAGCAATCCACCGGGACTAGGCGCCTACGAGCAGTACTTC. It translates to CASSNPPGLGAYEQYF.